Sequencing of this T cell receptor beta chain was carried out in a study of T cell responses to AZD1222 COVID-19 vaccine. Study-level points and caveats: Most donors were white British, females outnumbered males, and clonal diversity was possibly underestimated. Baseline serostatus was positive in only 5 to 7 AZD1222 recipients.

Worth noting for this clone: Antigen unknown.

V was shortened by 1 base and J by 6 bases, with 18 bases between the two germline ends. The CDR3 totals 16 residues. CDR1 and CDR2 from the germline V gene are MDHEN and SYDVKM. Repertoires were generated with immunoSEQ multiplex PCR, while TCRdb's copy carries only in-frame clones and drops some. Found here are 45,000 to 60,000 clones, approximately 80% of them singletons; the top ten hold roughly 6.6%. The source of this sequence is an adult in good health. The sequenced sample was peripheral blood, obtained on day 0 of AZD1222 vaccination. The J gene is TRBJ1-2, the V gene TRBV28, with D unresolved. DNA of the CDR3: TGTGCCAGCAGTTTATCGGCAGTCATCGCGATAGATGGCTACACCTTC. Protein: CASSLSAVIAIDGYTF.